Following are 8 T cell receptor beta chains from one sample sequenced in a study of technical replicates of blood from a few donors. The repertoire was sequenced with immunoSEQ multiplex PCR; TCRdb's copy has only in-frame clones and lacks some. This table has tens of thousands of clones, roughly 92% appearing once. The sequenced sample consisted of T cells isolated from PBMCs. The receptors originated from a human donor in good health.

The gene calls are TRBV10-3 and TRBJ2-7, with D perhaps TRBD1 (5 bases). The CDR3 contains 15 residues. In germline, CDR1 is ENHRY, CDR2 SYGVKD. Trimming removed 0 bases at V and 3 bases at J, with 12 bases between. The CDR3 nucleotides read TGTGCCATCAGTGAGTCGGAGACAGAAAACTACGAGCAGTACTTC. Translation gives CAISESETENYEQYF.

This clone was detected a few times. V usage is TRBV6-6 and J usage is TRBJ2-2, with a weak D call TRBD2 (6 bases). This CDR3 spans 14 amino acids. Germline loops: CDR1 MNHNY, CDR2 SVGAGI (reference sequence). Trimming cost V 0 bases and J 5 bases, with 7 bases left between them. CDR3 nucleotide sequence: TGTGCCAGCAGTTACTCGGGGGGAACCGGGGAGCTGTTTTTT. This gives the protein CASSYSGGTGELFF.

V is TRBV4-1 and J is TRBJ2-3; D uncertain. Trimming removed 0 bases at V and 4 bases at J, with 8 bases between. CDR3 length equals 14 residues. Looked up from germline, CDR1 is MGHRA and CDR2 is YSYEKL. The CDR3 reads CASSQDVVSDTQYF. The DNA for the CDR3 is TGCGCCAGCAGCCAAGATGTCGTATCAGATACGCAGTATTTT.

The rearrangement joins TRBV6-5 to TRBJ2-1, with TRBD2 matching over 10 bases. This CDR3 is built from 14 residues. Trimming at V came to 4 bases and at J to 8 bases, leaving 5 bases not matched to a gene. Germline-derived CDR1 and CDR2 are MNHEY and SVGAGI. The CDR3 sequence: CASSLTSGIHEQFF. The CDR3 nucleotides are TGTGCCAGCAGTTTAACTAGCGGGATTCATGAGCAGTTCTTC.

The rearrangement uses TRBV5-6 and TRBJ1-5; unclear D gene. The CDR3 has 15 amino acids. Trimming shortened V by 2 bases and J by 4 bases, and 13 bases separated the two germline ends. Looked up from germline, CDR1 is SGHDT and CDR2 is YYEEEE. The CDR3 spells CASSFGRTLNQPQHF. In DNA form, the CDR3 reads TGTGCCAGCAGCTTCGGTCGAACCCTTAATCAGCCCCAGCATTTT. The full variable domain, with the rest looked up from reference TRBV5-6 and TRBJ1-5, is DAGVTQSPTHLIKTRGQQVTLRCSPKSGHDTVSWYQQALGQGPQFIFQYYEEEERQRGNFPDRFSGHQFPNYSSELNVNALLLGDSALYLCASSFGRTLNQPQHFGDGTRLSIL.

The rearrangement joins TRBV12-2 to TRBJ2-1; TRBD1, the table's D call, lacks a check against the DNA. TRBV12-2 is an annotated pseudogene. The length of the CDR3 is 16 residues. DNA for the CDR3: TGTGCAAGTCGCTTAGCAGGGGACACGAGCTACAATGAGCAGTTCTTC. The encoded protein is CASRLAGDTSYNEQFF.

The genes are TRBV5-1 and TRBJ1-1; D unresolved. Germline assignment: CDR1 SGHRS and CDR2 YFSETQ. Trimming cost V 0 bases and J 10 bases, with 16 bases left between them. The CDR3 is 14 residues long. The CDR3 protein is CASSLGPVNTPAFF. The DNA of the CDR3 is TGCGCCAGCAGCTTGGGGCCAGTGAATACACCAGCTTTCTTT.

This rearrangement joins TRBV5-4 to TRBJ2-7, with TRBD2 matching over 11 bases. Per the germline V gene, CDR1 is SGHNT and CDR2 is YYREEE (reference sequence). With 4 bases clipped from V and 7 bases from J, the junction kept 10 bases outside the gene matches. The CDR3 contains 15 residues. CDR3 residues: CASSLVAGGQGEQYF. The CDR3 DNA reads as TGTGCCAGCAGCCTCGTAGCGGGAGGGCAGGGTGAGCAGTACTTC.